These 32 T cell receptor beta chains came from one sample sequenced in a study of OX40 agonist ivuxolimab in advanced cancers. Library generation was performed with the immunoSEQ multiplex PCR assay. TCRdb mirrors the immuneACCESS table, restricted to in-frame sequences. Some clones are absent from its copies; in checked studies, under half trace to an unresolved V gene, and the reason for the others is unknown. The sample has 65,000 to 80,000 clones on record, around 90% of them singletons. The ten largest clonotypes hold approximately 10% of the sample. Source: CD4+ or CD8+ T cells sorted from blood, taken in a trial of the OX40 agonist ivuxolimab. Receptors were obtained from an adult with an advanced solid tumor such as melanoma, head and neck, liver or kidney cancer.

The chain has TRBV10-3 and TRBJ1-3; the match to TRBD1 covers 7 bases. The CDR3 extends over 16 amino acids. The germline CDR1 and CDR2 sequences are ENHRY and SYGVKD. With V trimmed by 2 bases and J by 0 bases, 4 bases remained unmatched. CDR3 sequence reads: CAISEQGVSSGNTIYF. The DNA for the CDR3 is TGTGCCATCAGTGAGCAGGGGGTGAGCTCTGGAAACACCATATATTTT.

J is TRBJ2-1 and V is TRBV27; 8 positions agree with TRBD2. J was trimmed by 4 bases and V by 4 bases; bases with no gene match: 6. From germline, CDR1 is MNHEY and CDR2 SMNVEV (reference sequence). This CDR3 comprises 15 residues. The CDR3 spells CASSSGTSGYNEQFF. CDR3 coding DNA: TGTGCCAGCAGTTCCGGCACTAGCGGTTACAATGAGCAGTTCTTC.

The chain links TRBV4-3 to TRBJ2-5; D might be TRBD1 or TRBD2, each matching 5 bases. V lost 0 bases, J lost 6 bases, and 8 bases lay in between. This CDR3 contains 13 residues. Germline loops: CDR1 LGHNA, CDR2 YSLEER. The CDR3 region has the DNA TGCGCCAGCAGCCAAGATTGGGGGAAGACCCAGTACTTC. It specifies CASSQDWGKTQYF.

This chain connects TRBV5-4 to TRBJ2-7; 7 nucleotides agree with TRBD1. Germline CDR1 and CDR2: SGHNT and YYREEE (reference sequence). V was clipped by 4 bases and J by 1 base; unmatched bases: 2. This CDR3 has 13 amino acids. The CDR3 DNA reads as TGTGCCAGCAGCCCGGGACAGTCCTACGAGCAGTACTTC. Amino acid sequence: CASSPGQSYEQYF.

The chain links TRBV7-9 to TRBJ1-1; D gene unclear. The germline V gene encodes CDR1 SEHNR and CDR2 FQNEAQ (reference sequence). This CDR3 has 10 residues. CDR3 sequence: CVSAGTEAFF. The CDR3 region has the DNA TGTGTCTCTGCGGGCACTGAAGCTTTCTTT.

The rearrangement joins TRBV6-1 to TRBJ1-4; a possible D gene is TRBD1 (5 bases). V lost 1 base, J lost 6 bases, and 21 bases lay in between. Germline CDR1 reads MNHNS; CDR2 reads SASEGT. The CDR3 totals 18 residues. The CDR3 protein is CASSEVGDKTYGDEKLFF. The CDR3 DNA sequence: TGTGCCAGCAGTGAAGTGGGGGATAAGACTTATGGGGATGAAAAACTGTTTTTT.

The chain is built from TRBV27 and TRBJ2-1, with 11 bases aligning to TRBD2. This CDR3 has 16 residues. Germline V gives CDR1 MNHEY, CDR2 SMNVEV (reference sequence). J gave up 6 bases and V 0 bases, and 4 bases lay outside the gene matches. Written as DNA, the CDR3 is TGTGCCAGCAGTTTATCGGGGCTAGCGGGGGGCAATGAGCAGTTCTTC. Residues: CASSLSGLAGGNEQFF.

The J gene is TRBJ2-7, the V gene TRBV5-6; the D gene is possibly TRBD2 (6 bases). V lost 4 bases and J 2 bases, leaving 22 bases between the germline ends. CDR1 SGHDT and CDR2 YYEEEE come from the germline V gene. The CDR3 is 17 residues long. Here the CDR3 DNA reads TGTGCCAGCAGCCCCCCCGGAGGGGACTCCTCCACCTACGAGCAGTACTTC. Translated: CASSPPGGDSSTYEQYF.

The chain carries TRBV10-2 and TRBJ2-7; perhaps TRBD2 as D (6 bases). Trimming removed 7 bases at V and 2 bases at J, with 15 bases between. Germline V gene data show CDR1 as WSHSY and CDR2 as SAAADI. The CDR3 consists of 14 residues. The CDR3 coding sequence is TGCGCCAGCATCGGGACTCCTCCCCCCTACGAGCAGTACTTC. This encodes CASIGTPPPYEQYF.

This clone was seen repeatedly, ten times or more. This chain links TRBV6-1 with TRBJ2-5; TRBD2 matches 9 bases. The germline V gene has CDR1 MNHNS and CDR2 SASEGT. Trimming at V came to 2 bases and at J to 2 bases, leaving 3 bases not matched to a gene. CDR3 length: 15 amino acids. This CDR3 reads CASSEKAGGQETQYF. DNA of the CDR3: TGTGCCAGCAGTGAAAAGGCGGGGGGGCAAGAGACCCAGTACTTC.

The gene calls are TRBV4-3 and TRBJ2-1, with TRBD2 identical over 11 bases. CDR1 LGHNA and CDR2 YSLEER come from the germline V gene. V lost 3 bases, J lost 7 bases, and 5 bases stayed unmatched. CDR3 length equals 15 residues. This chain's CDR3 is CASSQGPSGGNEQFF. CDR3 bases: TGCGCCAGCAGCCAGGGGCCTAGCGGGGGGAATGAGCAGTTCTTC.

The rearrangement uses TRBV2 and TRBJ2-7; weak D call: TRBD1 (5 bases). This CDR3 region has 13 residues. Trimming pared 3 bases from V and 4 bases from J, leaving 10 bases between. Germline CDR1 SNHLY, CDR2 FYNNEI. The CDR3 here is CASSEGPVYEQYF. As DNA, the CDR3 is TGTGCCAGCAGTGAGGGGCCGGTTTACGAGCAGTACTTC.

This chain uses TRBV29-1 with TRBJ2-1; possible D gene TRBD2, 5 bases. The CDR3 is 15 amino acids. V dropped 0 bases and J dropped 2 bases, with 11 bases sitting between them. CDR1 and CDR2 from the germline V gene are SQVTM and ANQGSEA. The chain's CDR3 is CSVEDRDLTYNEQFF. In DNA form, the CDR3 reads TGCAGCGTTGAAGATCGGGATCTAACCTACAATGAGCAGTTCTTC.

The genes are TRBV29-1 and TRBJ1-5; D remains unclear. The CDR3 totals 13 residues. Deletions cut 4 bases from V and 7 bases from J, with 14 bases between. Germline CDR1 SQVTM, CDR2 ANQGSEA. The CDR3: CSVAEAYHQPQHF. The DNA of the CDR3 is TGCAGCGTTGCGGAGGCTTATCACCAGCCCCAGCATTTT.

The chain combines TRBV6-6 with TRBJ2-7; D is unresolved. Germline CDR1 and CDR2: MNHNY and SVGAGI (reference sequence). Trimming stripped 7 bases from V and 0 bases from J, with 16 bases between. CDR3 length: 15 residues. CDR3 sequence: CASTPFSLSSYEQYF. As DNA, the CDR3 is TGTGCCAGCACCCCCTTTAGTCTAAGCTCCTACGAGCAGTACTTC.

V and J are TRBV6-5 and TRBJ1-2, with 8 bases identical to TRBD1. The CDR3 is 15 amino acids. The V gene end was trimmed by 4 bases and the J gene end by 4 bases; junction bases not matched to a gene: 8. CDR1 is MNHEY and CDR2 is SVGAGI in the germline V gene. The CDR3 DNA reads as TGTGCCAGCAGTTTGGGACAGGAATTATTCTATGGCTACACCTTC. Translation gives CASSLGQELFYGYTF.

V usage is TRBV6-4 and J usage is TRBJ2-2, with D hard to call. The length of the CDR3 is 13 residues. Trimming took 6 bases from V and 3 from J, leaving 8 bases between them. From germline, CDR1 is MRHNA and CDR2 SNTAGT. In nucleotides, the CDR3 is TGTGCCAGCAGCTCCAGAGACACCGGGGAGCTGTTTTTT. Translation gives CASSSRDTGELFF.

The chain links TRBV11-2 to TRBJ1-1, with D possibly TRBD1 on 5 matching bases. The ends were cut back, 3 bases at V and 5 bases at J, with 13 bases in the middle. Germline V gene lookup returns CDR1 SGHAT and CDR2 FQNNGV. The CDR3 has 14 amino acids. The CDR3 loop reads CASSLGDLGTEAFF. Written as DNA, the CDR3 is TGTGCCAGCAGCTTGGGGGATTTGGGGACTGAAGCTTTCTTT.

This chain connects TRBV7-2 to TRBJ2-1; D remains unclear. The CDR3 runs to 16 residues. Germline assignment: CDR1 SGHTA and CDR2 FQGNSA. V was shortened by 3 bases and J by 1 base, with 13 bases between the two germline ends. CDR3 amino acids: CASSFLTGLSYNEQFF. The CDR3 DNA sequence: TGTGCCAGCAGCTTTCTAACGGGCCTATCCTACAATGAGCAGTTCTTC.

CDR3 loop: CASSLEPTGTGGNYGYTF. The CDR3, as DNA: TGTGCCAGCAGCTTAGAGCCCACCGGGACAGGGGGCAACTATGGCTACACCTTC. The chain employs TRBV7-2 and TRBJ1-2; 12 bases match TRBD1. Trimming removed 1 base from V and 2 bases from J; junction bases left unmatched: 8. Germline CDR1 is SGHTA and CDR2 is FQGNSA. This CDR3 spans 18 amino acids.

The chain is built from TRBV6-1 and TRBJ2-3; 8 nucleotides line up with TRBD2. CDR3 size: 16 residues. With V trimmed by 2 bases and J by 4 bases, 8 bases remained unmatched. Germline V gene lookup returns CDR1 MNHNS and CDR2 SASEGT. The CDR3 nucleotides read TGTGCCAGCAGTGAATCCGGGACTAGTGGCGCAGATACGCAGTATTTT. Residues: CASSESGTSGADTQYF.

The table lists this clone with a count of one. The rearrangement joins TRBV4-1 to TRBJ1-1; D is possibly TRBD1 (5 bases). The germline V gene encodes CDR1 MGHRA and CDR2 YSYEKL. Trimming removed 0 bases from V and 5 bases from J, with 19 bases in between. CDR3 length: 17 residues. CDR3 DNA: TGCGCCAGCAGCCAAGACTCCTGGGAGGGGCGGGTTACTGAAGCTTTCTTT. Its protein is CASSQDSWEGRVTEAFF.

CDR3 nucleotide sequence: TGTGCCAGCTCCCCTGACAGGGTCCTCTACGAGCAGTACTTC. Its translation is CASSPDRVLYEQYF. V gene TRBV18 combines with J gene TRBJ2-7; 7 bases agree with TRBD1. The V and J ends lost 6 bases and 3 bases, in that order; junction bases with no gene match: 8. This CDR3 contains 14 residues. In germline, CDR1 is KGHSH, CDR2 LQKENI.

The V and J genes are TRBV11-2 and TRBJ2-1; a possible D gene is TRBD1 (6 bases). This CDR3 has 16 residues. Trimming shortened V by 5 bases and J by 12 bases, and 26 bases separated the two germline ends. Looked up from germline, CDR1 is SGHAT and CDR2 is FQNNGV. DNA of the CDR3: TGTGCCAGCAGCCCCGTGGGGAGTGGGGGCACAATTTGGCAGTTCTTC. Encoded protein: CASSPVGSGGTIWQFF.

This clone was counted once. The V and J genes are TRBV5-1 and TRBJ1-5; D is possibly TRBD1 (5 bases). The CDR3 runs to 13 residues. CDR1 SGHRS and CDR2 YFSETQ come from the germline V gene. The V end was cut by 6 bases, the J end by 3 bases, with 10 bases between. CDR3 region: CASKGLLNQPQHF. The CDR3 bases are TGCGCCAGCAAGGGGCTCCTCAATCAGCCCCAGCATTTT.

The CDR3 DNA sequence: TGTGCCAGCAGCCCCCCGCGGGGGGGCAATTCACCCCTCCACTTT. Residues: CASSPPRGGNSPLHF. This sequence joins TRBV7-9 and TRBJ1-6; perhaps TRBD1 as D (6 bases). Germline CDR1 is SEHNR and CDR2 is FQNEAQ (reference sequence). V lost 5 bases and J 7 bases, leaving 15 bases between the germline ends. The CDR3 consists of 15 residues.

The J gene is TRBJ2-7, the V gene TRBV9, with D possibly matching TRBD1 (5 bases). Deletions cut 0 bases from V and 3 bases from J, with 10 bases between. CDR1 and CDR2 (germline): SGDLS, YYNGEE. This CDR3 region has 14 residues. CDR3: CASSVDQGDYEQYF. In DNA, the CDR3 is TGTGCCAGCAGCGTAGATCAAGGGGACTACGAGCAGTACTTC.

The chain has TRBV27 and TRBJ2-7, with D unclear. V was pared by 2 bases and J by 3 bases, with 14 bases between. Germline V lookup: CDR1 MNHEY, CDR2 SMNVEV (reference sequence). This CDR3 spans 15 amino acids. The CDR3 here is CASSLSSPVIYEQYF. The DNA for the CDR3 is TGTGCCAGCAGTTTAAGTTCCCCTGTAATCTACGAGCAGTACTTC.

The V gene is TRBV27, the J gene TRBJ1-2; D is ambiguous. CDR3 size: 14 residues. V lost 5 bases to trimming and J lost 6 bases, with 16 bases between them. Germline V gives CDR1 MNHEY, CDR2 SMNVEV (reference sequence). The CDR3 coding sequence is TGTGCCAGCAGTCCTTCTACTCGGTTCCATGGCTACACCTTC. Residues: CASSPSTRFHGYTF.

This chain joins TRBV5-1 and TRBJ2-7; 9 bases are a match to TRBD1. Germline V gives CDR1 SGHRS, CDR2 YFSETQ. CDR3 length equals 15 residues. The V segment lost 2 bases and the J segment 2 bases; nucleotides outside the gene matches: 5. The CDR3 DNA follows: TGCGCCAGCAGCTTCGTGGGGACAGGGCCCTACGAGCAGTACTTC. Translating gives CASSFVGTGPYEQYF.

The chain employs TRBV7-6 and TRBJ1-3; 7 nucleotides agree with TRBD1. Trimming removed 4 bases from V and 1 base from J; junction bases left unmatched: 7. The CDR3 runs 16 residues. Per the germline V gene, CDR1 is SGHVS and CDR2 is FNYEAQ. CDR3 sequence reads: CASSSQGQFSGNTIYF. CDR3 DNA: TGTGCCAGCAGCTCACAGGGACAGTTTTCTGGAAACACCATATATTTT.

CDR3 in amino acids: CASSPGQNSYNEQFF. CDR3 DNA: TGTGCCAGCAGCCCTGGACAGAACTCCTACAATGAGCAGTTCTTC. The chain links TRBV9 to TRBJ2-1; D perhaps matches TRBD1 (6 bases). CDR3 length: 15 residues. Germline V gives CDR1 SGDLS, CDR2 YYNGEE. V was cut by 4 bases and J by 0 bases, with 11 bases left in between.